This TCR beta chain was identified in a study of blood T cell repertoires in COVID-19. J gave up 4 bases and V 4 bases, and 7 bases lay outside the gene matches. The CDR3 runs 16 residues. Germline lookup yields CDR1 LNHDA and CDR2 SQIVND (reference sequence). Sequencing was performed with immunoSEQ multiplex PCR; in TCRdb, only in-frame clones are kept and a portion is missing. The sample holds 210,000 or so clones, nearly 90% seen once. Sequenced sample: PBMCs or T cells enriched from blood (not recorded which). The gene calls are TRBV19 and TRBJ2-3, with 11 bases lining up with TRBD2. The clonotype was recovered from a man aged 25-45 years who had recovered from COVID-19. The CDR3 is CASSRDSGGASDTQYF. CDR3 coding DNA: TGTGCCAGTAGTAGGGATAGCGGGGGGGCTTCAGATACGCAGTATTTT.